A selection of T cell receptor beta chains follows, all from one sample in a study of cytomegalovirus exposure and HLA in healthy donors. Clones were read by immunoSEQ multiplex PCR, and TCRdb kept only the in-frame ones, dropping some. Of 75,000 to 100,000 clones listed, 60% to 80% are singletons. The sample consisted of PBMCs. All receptors come from a man aged 40-49 years in good health and CMV-seronegative. CDR3s include the opening cysteine and the closing phenylalanine or tryptophan. A D gene is named only where the DNA matches it firmly. The size of a clone is reported for some rows only, either as once, few or many, or as a class for expanded clones.

>.|TRBV7-3|TRBJ2-1|.
CASSFLKFNEQFF
TGTGCCAGCAGCTTCCTAAAGTTTAATGAGCAGTTCTTC
>.|TRBV2|TRBJ1-2|.
CASSEDGGHGYTF
TGTGCCAGCAGTGAAGATGGGGGCCATGGCTACACCTTC
>.|TRBV2|TRBJ1-4|few
CASGATGRNEKLFF
TGTGCCAGCGGCGCGACAGGCAGAAATGAAAAACTGTTTTTT
>.|TRBV7-9|TRBJ1-1|.
CASSREGMNTEAFF
TGTGCCAGCAGCCGGGAGGGGATGAACACTGAAGCTTTCTTT
>TRBD2|TRBV2|TRBJ2-3|once
CASRGLAGDRTQYF
TGTGCCAGCAGAGGACTAGCGGGAGACCGTACGCAGTATTTT
>.|TRBV6-5|TRBJ2-1|.
CASSDTGHNEQFF
TGTGCCAGCAGTGATACAGGCCACAATGAGCAGTTCTTC
>TRBD1|TRBV28|TRBJ2-7|.
CASSLQGASYEQYF
TGTGCCAGCAGTTTACAGGGGGCCTCCTACGAGCAGTACTTC
>TRBD1|TRBV5-1|TRBJ2-2|.
CASKRTGFGELFF
TGCGCCAGCAAGAGGACAGGGTTCGGGGAGCTGTTTTTT
>.|TRBV28|TRBJ2-2|.
CASRTQDSKNTGELFF
TGTGCCAGCAGAACACAGGACAGTAAGAACACCGGGGAGCTGTTTTTT
>.|TRBV4-2|TRBJ2-7|.
CASSHRTGHEQYF
TGTGCCAGCAGCCATCGTACAGGTCACGAGCAGTACTTC
>TRBD1|TRBV29-1|TRBJ2-7|.
CSVRQGHYEQYF
TGCAGCGTTCGACAGGGCCACTACGAGCAGTACTTC
>TRBD1|TRBV28|TRBJ1-2|.
CASSPWTGEGKGRYGYTF
TGTGCCAGCAGTCCGTGGACAGGGGAAGGAAAGGGGCGCTATGGCTACACCTTC
>.|TRBV19|TRBJ1-4|.
CASKGPLNEKLFF
TGTGCCAGCAAGGGGCCTCTCAATGAAAAACTGTTTTTT
>TRBD2|TRBV10-3|TRBJ2-5|.
CAISGGSGSGETQYF
TGTGCCATCAGTGGTGGTAGCGGGAGCGGGGAGACCCAGTACTTC
>TRBD2|TRBV7-3|TRBJ2-1|.
CASSTSGGATEQFF
TGTGCCAGCAGCACCAGCGGGGGGGCTACTGAGCAGTTCTTC
>.|TRBV29-1|TRBJ2-7|few
CSVRGGSMLYEQYF
TGCAGCGTGAGGGGGGGCTCGATGCTATACGAGCAGTACTTC
>TRBD2|TRBV11-2|TRBJ2-2|.
CASSLDWVLAWTGELFF
TGTGCCAGCAGCTTAGATTGGGTACTAGCGTGGACCGGGGAGCTGTTTTTT
>TRBD2|TRBV19|TRBJ2-7|few
CASRLAGAHEQYF
TGTGCCAGTCGACTAGCGGGAGCCCACGAGCAGTACTTC
>.|TRBV9|TRBJ2-1|.
CASSVGSGVNEQFF
TGTGCCAGCAGCGTAGGTTCAGGGGTCAATGAGCAGTTCTTC
>TRBD2|TRBV28|TRBJ2-1|.
CASLGLAGAINEQFF
TGTGCCAGCTTGGGACTAGCGGGGGCCATAAATGAGCAGTTCTTC
>.|TRBV28|TRBJ2-1|.
CASSFDGDEQFF
TGTGCCAGCAGTTTTGACGGGGATGAGCAGTTCTTC